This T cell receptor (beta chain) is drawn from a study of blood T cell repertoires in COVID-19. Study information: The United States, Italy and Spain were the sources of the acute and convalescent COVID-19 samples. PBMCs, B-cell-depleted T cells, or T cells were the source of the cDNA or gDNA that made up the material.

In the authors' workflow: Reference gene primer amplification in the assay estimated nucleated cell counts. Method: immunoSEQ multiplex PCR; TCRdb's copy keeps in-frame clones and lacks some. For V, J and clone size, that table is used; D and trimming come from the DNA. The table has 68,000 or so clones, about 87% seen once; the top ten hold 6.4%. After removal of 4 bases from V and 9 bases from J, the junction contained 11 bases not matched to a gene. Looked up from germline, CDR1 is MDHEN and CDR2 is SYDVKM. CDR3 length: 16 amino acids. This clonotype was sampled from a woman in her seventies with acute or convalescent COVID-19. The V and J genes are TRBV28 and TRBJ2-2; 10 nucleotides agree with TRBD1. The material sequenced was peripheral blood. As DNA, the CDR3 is TGTGCCAGCAGTTATGACAGGGGGCGCATAACCCGGGAGCTGTTTTTT. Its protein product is CASSYDRGRITRELFF.